What follows are 7 T cell receptor beta chains derived from one specimen sequenced in a study of cytomegalovirus exposure and HLA in healthy donors (dated by TCRdb to 2016 to 2017). The library was built by means of the immunoSEQ multiplex PCR assay. TCRdb holds this immuneACCESS table with in-frame rearrangements only. Some clones are missing; in checked studies, unresolved V genes explain under half, and the rest has no known cause. This sample gives 250,000 to 400,000 clones in total; approximately 91% of them show up just once. More than 0.95% of the sample goes to the ten largest clones. Sequencing used PBMCs. The source of these receptors is a man aged 25-45 years in good health and CMV-seronegative.

The chain carries TRBV27 and TRBJ2-1, with D possibly being TRBD2 (7 bases). Germline V CDR1 and CDR2: MNHEY, SMNVEV (reference sequence). The V end lost 1 base, the J end lost 9 bases, and 13 bases lay between the germline ends. The CDR3 runs to 14 residues. The CDR3 loop reads CASSLFGGPGEQFF. The DNA for the CDR3 is TGTGCCAGCAGTTTATTCGGGGGGCCTGGTGAGCAGTTCTTC.

This clone was counted once. CDR3: CASSLIGLAQQFF. CDR3 nucleotides: TGTGCCAGTAGCCTTATTGGACTAGCCCAGCAGTTCTTC. V and J are TRBV19 and TRBJ2-1; 8 bases line up with TRBD2. This CDR3 contains 13 residues. With V trimmed by 6 bases and J by 11 bases, 9 bases remained unmatched. The germline CDR1 and CDR2 sequences are LNHDA and SQIVND (reference sequence).

The chain links TRBV30 to TRBJ1-2; 8 bases are a match to TRBD1. Per germline, CDR1 GTSNPN and CDR2 SVGIG (reference sequence). This CDR3 has 14 residues. The trim removed 2 bases at V and 4 bases at J, leaving 6 bases unmatched. The CDR3 loop is CAWSRRQGSYGYTF. CDR3 DNA: TGTGCCTGGAGTCGGAGACAGGGGTCCTATGGCTACACCTTC. Together with reference TRBV30 and TRBJ1-2, the CDR3 gives the full variable domain: SQTIHQWPATLVQPVGSPLSLECTVEGTSNPNLYWYRQAAGRGLQLLFYSVGIGQISSEVPQNLSASRPQDRQFILSSKKLLLSDSGFYLCAWSRRQGSYGYTFGSGTRLTVV.

This clone was seen a single time. The CDR3 is CASSSPGGQLNIQYF. CDR3 bases: TGTGCCAGCAGCTCTCCTGGGGGACAGCTAAACATTCAGTACTTC. The rearrangement uses TRBV5-8 and TRBJ2-4; 7 nucleotides align to TRBD1. Looked up from germline, CDR1 is SGHTS and CDR2 is YDEGEE. The CDR3 is made up of 15 amino acids. The J segment lost 6 bases and the V segment lost 3 bases, leaving 9 bases of the junction unmatched.

The chain has TRBV19 and TRBJ1-1, with 11 nucleotides matching TRBD1. V lost 4 bases to trimming and J lost 4 bases; unmatched junction nucleotides: 11. CDR3 length: 17 residues. From germline, CDR1 is LNHDA and CDR2 SQIVND (reference sequence). For the CDR3, the DNA is TGTGCCAGTAGTAAAAAGGGGATCGGGACAGGGGGCACTGAAGCTTTCTTT. This sequence encodes CASSKKGIGTGGTEAFF.

This chain joins TRBV2 and TRBJ1-5, with D unclear. Germline lookup yields CDR1 SNHLY and CDR2 FYNNEI. V gave up 1 base and J gave up 4 bases, with 11 bases separating them. The CDR3 loop spans 15 amino acids. CDR3 sequence reads: CASSEGWLQNQPQHF. Here the CDR3 DNA reads TGTGCCAGCAGTGAAGGGTGGCTGCAAAATCAGCCCCAGCATTTT.

The chain links TRBV4-3 to TRBJ2-4; 8 nucleotides agree with TRBD1. With V trimmed by 0 bases and J by 1 base, 11 bases remained unmatched. Germline loops: CDR1 LGHNA, CDR2 YSLEER. CDR3 length: 19 amino acids. CDR3 in amino acids: CASSQDLIQGAAAKNIQYF. CDR3 nucleotides: TGCGCCAGCAGCCAAGATCTGATTCAGGGGGCGGCGGCCAAAAACATTCAGTACTTC.